This note documents a single TCR beta chain sequence. No antigen is known for it. There were no patients who had received any treatment before thyroid surgery. Per the study methods: To classify distant metastasis in papillary thyroid cancer, a model was built from CDR3 differences across clinicopathological groups. TCRdb re-called clones via MiXCR from the PCR reads. In this record, the V and J calls reflect TCRdb's handling and not the investigators' own analysis. The sample lists 30,000 or so clones, around 22% seen once, with 2.4% in the top ten. The sample is drawn from a study of metastatic and nonmetastatic thyroid tumors. About the research overall: Peripheral blood and tumor or nodule samples from malignant and benign thyroid patients were compared. Study-level findings and limits: It was reported that TCR beta diversity was significantly higher in malignant thyroid tumors than benign nodules, in blood and tumor.

The CDR3 has 12 residues. V lost 4 bases and J lost 10, with 11 bases in between. Germline CDR1 and CDR2: LNHDA and SQIVND (reference sequence). The chain has TRBV19 and TRBJ2-1, with D unresolved. The sequence was collected from a female donor with papillary thyroid cancer or a benign thyroid nodule (not recorded which). Some clones in this sample may be carry-over from other donors' samples. The material sequenced was blood. Here the CDR3 reads CASSTLSREQFF. The CDR3 DNA reads as TGTGCCAGTAGTACTCTTTCGCGGGAGCAGTTCTTC.